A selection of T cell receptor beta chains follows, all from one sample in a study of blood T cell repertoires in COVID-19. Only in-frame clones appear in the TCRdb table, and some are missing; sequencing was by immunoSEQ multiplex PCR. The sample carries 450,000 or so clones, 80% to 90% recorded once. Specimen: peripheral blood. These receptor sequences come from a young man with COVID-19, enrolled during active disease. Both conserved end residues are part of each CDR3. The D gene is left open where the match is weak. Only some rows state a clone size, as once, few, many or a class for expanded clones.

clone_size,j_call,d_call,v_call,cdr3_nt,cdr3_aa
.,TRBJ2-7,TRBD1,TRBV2,TGTGCCAGCAGTGAGGCGGGACAGGGAGCCTACGAGCAGTACTTC,CASSEAGQGAYEQYF
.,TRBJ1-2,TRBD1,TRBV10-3,TGTGCCATCCTCCTACAGGGGCCTACCGGGACAGGGTATGGCTACACCTTC,CAILLQGPTGTGYGYTF
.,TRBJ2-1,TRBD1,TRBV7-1,TGTGCCAGCAGCTCGCGGGGGACAGGGGGAGTTCCTAGCGGGGCGACGAGCTCCTACAATGAGCAGTTCTTC,CASSSRGTGGVPSGATSSYNEQFF
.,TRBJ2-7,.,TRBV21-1,TGTGCCAGCAGCAAATTCCCTCTTTCGGTCTACGAGCAGTACTTC,CASSKFPLSVYEQYF
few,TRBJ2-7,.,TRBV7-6,TGTGCCAGCAGCTTAGGGCTAGCCGGGTACGAGCAGTACTTC,CASSLGLAGYEQYF
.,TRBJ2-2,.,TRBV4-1,TGCGCCAGCAGCCAATGGGACAACATTCCCGGGGAGCTGTTTTTT,CASSQWDNIPGELFF
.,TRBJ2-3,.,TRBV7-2,TGTGCCAGCAGCTTACCCATCCAAGCGGCTGATACGCAGTATTTT,CASSLPIQAADTQYF
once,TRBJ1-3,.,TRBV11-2,TGTGCCAGCAGCGAGGACATCTCTGGAAACACCATATATTTT,CASSEDISGNTIYF
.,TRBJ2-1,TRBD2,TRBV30,TGTGCCTGGAGTGTAGGCCTAGCGGGACACAATGAGCAGTTCTTC,CAWSVGLAGHNEQFF
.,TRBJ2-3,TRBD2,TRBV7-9,TGTGCCAGCGTTCGACTAGCGGGAGTCCCAGATACGCAGTATTTT,CASVRLAGVPDTQYF
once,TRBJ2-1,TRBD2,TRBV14,TGTGCCAGCAGCCATTTAGCGGGAGGCCCTTACAATGAGCAGTTCTTC,CASSHLAGGPYNEQFF
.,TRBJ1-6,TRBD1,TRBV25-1,TGTGCCAGCAGTGACTACAGGGGTTATTCACCCCTCCACTTT,CASSDYRGYSPLHF
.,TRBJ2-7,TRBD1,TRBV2,TGTGCCAGCAGTTCCGGGACAGGCCCTTACGAGCAGTACTTC,CASSSGTGPYEQYF
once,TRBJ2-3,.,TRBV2,TGTGCCAGCAGCGAGAGCCCGACTAGGAGAGGACCGGATACGCAGTATTTT,CASSESPTRRGPDTQYF
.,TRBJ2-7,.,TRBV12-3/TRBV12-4,TGTGCCCGGGGGAACTCCTACGAGCAGTACTTC,CARGNSYEQYF
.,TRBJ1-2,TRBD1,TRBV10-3,TGTGCCATCAGTGAGCCGCTGACAGGGATTTATGGCTACACCTTC,CAISEPLTGIYGYTF
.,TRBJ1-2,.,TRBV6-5,TGTGCCAGCGGAAGCTCAGGGTTCGGCTATGGCTACACCTTC,CASGSSGFGYGYTF
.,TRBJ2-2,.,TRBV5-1,TGCGCCAGCAGCTTGGATCAGGGGACCACCGGGGAGCTGTTTTTT,CASSLDQGTTGELFF
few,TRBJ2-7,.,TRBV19,TGTGCCAGTAGTCCCAGGCATCCTTACGAGCAGTACTTC,CASSPRHPYEQYF
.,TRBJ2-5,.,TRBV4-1,TGCGCCAGCAGCCAAGAAGAGCGGGCACCTTGGGCCCAGTACTTC,CASSQEERAPWAQYF
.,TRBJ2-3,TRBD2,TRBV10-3,TGTGCCATCAGTGAGCTAGCGGGATCCACAGATACGCAGTATTTT,CAISELAGSTDTQYF
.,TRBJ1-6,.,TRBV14,TGTGCCAGCAGCCAAGGCCGTTTGAGCTCCTATAATTCACCCCTCCACTTT,CASSQGRLSSYNSPLHF